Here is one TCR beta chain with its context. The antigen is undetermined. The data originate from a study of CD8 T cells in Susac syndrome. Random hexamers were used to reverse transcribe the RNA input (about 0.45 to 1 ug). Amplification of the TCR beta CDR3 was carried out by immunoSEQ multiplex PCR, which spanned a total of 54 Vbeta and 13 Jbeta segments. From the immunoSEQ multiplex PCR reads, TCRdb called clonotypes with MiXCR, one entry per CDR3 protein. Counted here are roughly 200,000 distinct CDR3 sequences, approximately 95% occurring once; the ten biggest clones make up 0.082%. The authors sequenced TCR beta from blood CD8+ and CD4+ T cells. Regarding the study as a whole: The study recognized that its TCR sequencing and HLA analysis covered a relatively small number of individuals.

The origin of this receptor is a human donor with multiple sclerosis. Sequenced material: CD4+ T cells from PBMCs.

CDR3 residues: CSVVGAGSKGYTF. CDR3 DNA sequence: TGCAGCGTTGTGGGTGCAGGGTCGAAGGGCTACACCTTC. The chain has TRBV29-1 and TRBJ1-2; TRBD1 is a possible D gene (5 bases). The V gene's germline CDR1 is SQVTM and CDR2 ANQGSEA. V was clipped by 4 bases and J by 8 bases, with 17 bases between them. The CDR3 sequence is 13 residues long.